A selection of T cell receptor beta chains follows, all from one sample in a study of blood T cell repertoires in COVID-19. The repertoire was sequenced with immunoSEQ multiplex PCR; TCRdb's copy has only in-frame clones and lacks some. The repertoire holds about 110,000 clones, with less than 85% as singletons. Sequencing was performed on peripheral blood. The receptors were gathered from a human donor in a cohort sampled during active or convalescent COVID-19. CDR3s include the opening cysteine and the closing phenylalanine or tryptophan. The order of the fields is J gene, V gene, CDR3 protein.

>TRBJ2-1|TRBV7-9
CASSLAIGLAVSEQFF
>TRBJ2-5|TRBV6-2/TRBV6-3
CASSPTVETQYF
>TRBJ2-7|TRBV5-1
CASSPGLRPYEQYF
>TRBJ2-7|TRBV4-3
CASSPYLVSPYEQYF
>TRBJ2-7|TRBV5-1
CASSSGQHSEQYF
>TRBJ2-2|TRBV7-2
CASSLFGLMNTGELFF
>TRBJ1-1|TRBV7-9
CASSFSVWPGGTEAFF
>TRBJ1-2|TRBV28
CASTSAGNSAGYTF
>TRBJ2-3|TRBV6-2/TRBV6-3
CASSYSIASTDTQYF
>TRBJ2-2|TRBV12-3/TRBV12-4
CAAGDTGELFF
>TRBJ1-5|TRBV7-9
CASSPGTGDSNQPQHF
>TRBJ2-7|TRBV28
CASTLRGAGSYEQYF
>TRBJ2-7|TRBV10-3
CAISVDIERYYEQYF
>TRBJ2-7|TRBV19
CASSIHGDTTYEQYF
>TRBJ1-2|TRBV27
CASSSLGALRQGGTEDGYTF
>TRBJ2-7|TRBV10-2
CASRRIGQGAEQYF
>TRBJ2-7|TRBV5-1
CASSLGTSPYEQYF
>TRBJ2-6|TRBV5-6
CASSLSGGAGANVLTF
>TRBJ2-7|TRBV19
CASSIGLYYEQYF
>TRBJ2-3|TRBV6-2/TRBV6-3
CASSGTRNTQYF
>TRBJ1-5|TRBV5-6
CASSLEGYQPQHF
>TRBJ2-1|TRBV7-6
CASRVTSGVYNEQFF
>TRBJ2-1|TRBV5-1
CASSLGGTEQFF
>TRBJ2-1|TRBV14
CASSPTRQGAHEQFF
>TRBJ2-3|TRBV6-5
CASHSLAGEGDTQYF
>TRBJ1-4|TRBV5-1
CASSLGQGGEKLFF
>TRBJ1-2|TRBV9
CASSVGDSRYTF
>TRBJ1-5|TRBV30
CAWSVSRAGNNQPQHF
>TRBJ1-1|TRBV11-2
CASSAREAFF
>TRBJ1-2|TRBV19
CASSSTRMGTAQRGYTF
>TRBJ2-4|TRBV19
CASSVGQGLAKNIQYF
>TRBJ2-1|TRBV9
CASSRTGSYNEQFF
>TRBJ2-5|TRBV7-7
CASSTGLAGGGETQYF
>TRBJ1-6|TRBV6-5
CASSYSTGHNSPLHF
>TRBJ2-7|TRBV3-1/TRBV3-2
CASSQTWEGEQYF
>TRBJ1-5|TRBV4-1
CASSHYLRERGTQHF
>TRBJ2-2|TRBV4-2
CASSRHLAGANTGELFF
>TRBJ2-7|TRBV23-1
CASSRLCHNPGQSNEQYF
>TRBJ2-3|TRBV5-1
CASSLGTGVLTDTQYF
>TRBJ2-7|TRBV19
CATGGLAGYHEQYF
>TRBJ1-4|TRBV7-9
CASSRRQNEKLFF
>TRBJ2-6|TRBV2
CASSDRGSGANVLTF
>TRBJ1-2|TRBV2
CASRESRQTFYGYTF
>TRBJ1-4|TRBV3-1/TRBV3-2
CASSPRGGDEKLFF
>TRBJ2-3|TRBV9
CASSPRGLAGGADTQYF
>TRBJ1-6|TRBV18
CASSPAQGPPLHF
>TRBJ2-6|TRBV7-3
CASSPGTSAYIPGANVLTF
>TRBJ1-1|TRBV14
CASSQALNTEAFF
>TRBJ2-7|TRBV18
CASSRNASGRGEQYF
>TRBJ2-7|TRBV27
CASSSWDRATYEQYF
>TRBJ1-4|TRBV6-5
CASSRQGAHEKLFF
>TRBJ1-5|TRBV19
CASSIVNSNQPQHF
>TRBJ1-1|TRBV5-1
CASRTGVWENTEAFF
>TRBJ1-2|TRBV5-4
CASSLGGQYGYTF
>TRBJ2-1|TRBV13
CASSSRGNEQFF
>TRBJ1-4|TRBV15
CATSDWRQGANEKLFF
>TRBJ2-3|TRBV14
CASSQGAVRTGIWDTQYF
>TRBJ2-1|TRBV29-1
CSTQSFNNEQFF
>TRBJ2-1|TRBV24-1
CATSDLLPSVAGGYEQFF